The clone carrying this T cell receptor beta chain was found many times. The target antigen is unknown. The sequenced fragment ends 3 residues before the CDR3 boundary, so the rest is inferred from the germline J gene. This sample is part of a study of T cell clonality in common variable immunodeficiency. Overall study findings and caveats: Reportedly, TCR beta sequences from common variable immunodeficiency showed fewer deletions and N-nucleotide insertions. CVID subjects had higher TCRbeta clonality than healthy controls, most marked in about a third. T cell subpopulation sequencing would be needed to explain CVID clonality.

Most patients and controls had Caucasian heritage. Method: immunoSEQ multiplex PCR; TCRdb's copy keeps in-frame clones and lacks some. The table lists about 34,000 clones, with no singletons. CDR3 size: 12 residues. Sample: peripheral blood mononuclear cells. This receptor was identified in a person between 18 and 70 years old in good health. The genes are TRBV12-3 or TRBV12-4 and TRBJ1-2; a possible D gene is TRBD1 (5 bases). CDR3 amino acids: CASSTGSWSYTF. The sequenced part of the CDR3 DNA is TGTGCCAGCAGTACAGGTAGTTGGAGC.